The clone carrying this T cell receptor beta chain was picked up many times. The CDR3 consists of 14 residues. V was clipped by 4 bases and J by 1 base, with 12 bases between them. CDR1 is SGDLS, CDR2 YYNGEE, per germline. Indicated time point: newly diagnosed GD, antithyroid drugs for less than 3 months. With RNA extracted from PBMCs as input, the TCR library was made. The sample is drawn from a study of regulatory T cells in long-lasting Graves disease. With iRepertoire HTBI primers and Arm-PCR of CDR3 regions, TCR beta libraries were built. One entry per CDR3 protein, called by TCRdb with MiXCR from the multiplex PCR reads. The repertoire holds 250,000 to 400,000 distinct CDR3 sequences, with over 15% as singletons.

The source was peripheral blood mononuclear cells (PBMCs), collected at new diagnosis, from a patient treated with antithyroid drugs. J is TRBJ2-7 and V is TRBV9, with D uncertain. The clonotype originates from a female donor with Graves disease. The CDR3 loop reads CASSPTLPSYEQYF. The CDR3 DNA reads TGTGCCAGCAGCCCAACATTGCCATCCTACGAGCAGTACTTC.